This TCR beta chain came from a study of cytomegalovirus exposure and HLA in healthy donors (dated by TCRdb to the late 2010s). For the wider study: An earlier analysis of some 500 of the donors reported approximately 300 Gb of sequence data and roughly 100 million unique TCR beta sequences from approximately 180 million T cells. Approximately 300 gigabases of sequencing data and tens of millions of unique TCR sequences were included in an early release covering roughly 600 HLA-typed donors. Among the roughly 400 genotyped donors, roughly 80% belonged to the genetic ancestry cluster associated with self-reported Caucasian donors. The aim of the study was to test whether cataloging public T cell receptors could identify signatures of past pathogen exposure. The T cell repertoires of roughly 660 subjects were profiled by immunosequencing and related to cytomegalovirus serostatus. A separate validation cohort of more than 100 different subjects was used in addition to the roughly 670-subject first cohort. High-throughput TCR immunosequencing, statistical association of individual TCRs with disease status, and machine learning were combined to predict cytomegalovirus infection status. A later analysis re-analyzed previously published TCR beta repertoires from approximately 670 donors and added high-resolution HLA genotyping to study TCR occurrence patterns. Rather than drawing on any new phenotypic data, the later analysis identified candidate immune exposures from TCR beta sequences and the way those sequences occurred across donors. An earlier analysis of about 600 of the donors used high-throughput TCR beta sequencing to judge whether each TCR beta V gene segment behaved as functional or pseudogenic. Alongside the repertoire data, information on donor age, sex, ethnicity and CMV serostatus was compiled. A later genetic analysis used genome-wide SNP genotypes for about 65% of the 666 donors, treating that subset as a discovery cohort. Every repertoire in the discovery cohort had been generated on one and the same sequencing platform. HLA typing covered class I and class II loci at four-digit resolution. The number of donors typed differed by locus, with 629-630 for A, B, C, DRB1 and DQB1, roughly 520 for DQA1, approximately 570 for DPA1, and approximately 470 for DPB1. About five DR-DQ haplotypes were treated as single units for association and clustering because of strong linkage in the cohort. On average, around 240,000 unique TCR beta nucleotide sequences were sequenced per donor among roughly 430 genotyped donors of the cohort, with roughly 18% of those sequences being non-productive. Study-wide findings and limitations: Correlated functional status among segregating V segments might reflect linkage disequilibrium, but an unknown experimental factor could not be ruled out. A group of highly shared sequence variants was considered likely to be a technical artifact of the sequencing pipeline. Strong co-occurrence of HLA alleles, especially DR and DQ, made assigning TCR associations to individual alleles difficult. In this cohort, only TCR beta chains were sequenced, and detectable features were limited by the absence of alpha or paired-chain data. In a later genetic analysis, fewer N-insertions in productive TCRs were reported among donors in an Asian-associated ancestry cluster than the approximately 710-donor mean. Some IMGT-functional V segments, including TRBV6-2 and TRBV6-3, could not be told apart with the 87-base-pair reads, so those segments were excluded. At a false discovery rate of 0.05, a later analysis linked some 17,000 TCR beta sequences to specific HLA alleles. A later analysis found that TCR association rates varied across HLA loci, with DRB1 alleles showing the most associated TCRs and HLA-C alleles the fewest. Because HLA typing was unavailable for some donors at each locus, only the typed subset was used in association tests. A further reported finding was that TCR beta sequences accurately predicted the HLA-A and HLA-B alleles for most subjects in the first cohort. V-gene and J-gene trimming of TCR beta chains was associated with a missense DCLRE1C variant in a later genetic analysis, and the association was replicated in an independent cohort. Presence/absence analyses assumed roughly uniform sequencing depth across donors, an assumption that may not hold. An earlier analysis of some 560 of the donors showed that most TCR beta V segments appeared in productive rearrangements either about 87% or about 30% of the time, which broadly matched IMGT annotations. Some 15 rarely observed V segments, including chromosome 9 orphons, were excluded from the earlier analysis of some 590 of the donors because counts were too low. The study listed 150 to 200 TCR beta chains as associated with cytomegalovirus. The classifier was reported to diagnose cytomegalovirus status with high specificity and sensitivity in both the original and validation cohorts. Three of the identified cytomegalovirus-associated TCR beta chains were confirmed in vitro to be specific for cytomegalovirus antigens. Compared with equally common non-associated chains, HLA-associated TCR beta chains in a later analysis were more clonally expanded and had lower generation probabilities. Across donors, most TCR sequences were observed very rarely, whereas some public TCRs were present in many individuals. The only immune exposure information available for the cohort was CMV serostatus. In a later analysis, several top co-occurrence clusters were reported to appear linked to parvovirus B19, influenza, CMV and Epstein-Barr virus. Most CMV-associated TCR beta chains appeared to be HLA-restricted in a later analysis, and the HLA associations seemed to be driven largely by CMV exposure. According to the authors, the approach could potentially be generalized to other disease states and immunological phenotypes.

V was cut back by 1 base and J by 1 base, leaving a gap of 10 bases between them. CDR1 and CDR2 are read off the germline V gene as LGHNA and YNFKEQ. The CDR3 sequence holds 15 residues, the cysteine and phenylalanine included. This entry keeps only the CDR3 DNA: 45 bases, framed from base 1. Library construction relied on the immunoSEQ multiplex PCR assay. A mixture of 60 forward primers for TCR Vbeta segments and 13 reverse primers for TCR Jbeta segments was used in the multiplex PCR. The CDR3 region of rearranged TCR beta genes was amplified from genomic DNA by a multiplex PCR assay. The amplified TCR beta libraries were sequenced on the Illumina HiSeq System as 87-base-pair reads. Regarding the original processing steps: A later analysis counted approximately 74 million unique TCR beta chains across the 640 or so repertoires, and 9.5 million to 11 million of these chains were shared by at least two donors. To remove PCR and sequencing errors, raw reads were error-corrected and collapsed into unique sequences using a nearest-neighbor algorithm that merged closely related sequences. To assign V, D and J gene segments, CDR3 sequences were aligned to IMGT reference sequences. For a sequence to be retained, a match of at least six nucleotides to both a V gene segment and a J gene segment was required. A rearrangement was called productive if the CDR3 had no stop codons and remained in frame with V and J, and every other rearrangement was called non-productive. CDR3 was defined by IMGT convention, running from the second conserved V-encoded cysteine to the conserved J-encoded phenylalanine. In an earlier analysis of just under 600 of the donors, sequences lacking an unambiguous match to a single V gene segment were excluded. In an earlier analysis of 500 to 750 of the donors, V segments were called functional above 56.7% productive rearrangements and were called segregating when the between-donor standard deviation exceeded 5%. A statistical classification framework was built to diagnose cytomegalovirus status from the catalog of TCR beta chain sequences. In a later analysis, TCR nucleotide sequences were compared against IMGT/GENE-DB human TR gene sequences so that V and J genes could be assigned. A later analysis assigned CDR3 sequences and most-parsimonious VDJ recombination scenarios with the TCRdist pipeline. In a later analysis, each TCR beta chain was defined by its CDR3 amino acid sequence together with its V-gene family, and reads lacking a unique V-gene family were excluded. As a way to deal with suspected cross-contamination and a sequencing artifact, a later analysis dropped approximately 590 nucleotide sequences that were highly shared and had low generation probability. A later analysis calculated a clonal expansion index for each public chain from normalized within-repertoire ranks of inferred template counts. A later analysis computed generation probabilities with a VDJ recombination model fitted to out-of-frame rearrangements, and checked the results against IGoR. Hypergeometric tests were used in a later analysis to score TCR-TCR, TCR-HLA and TCR-CMV co-occurrence, with a repertoire-size bias correction applied to the TCR pairs. False discovery rates were estimated in a later analysis by permuting HLA or CMV assignments 20 times. In a later analysis, co-occurring TCRs were grouped using DBSCAN, with TCRdist sequence similarity added in when clustering inside HLA-allele-positive subsets. For co-occurrence clustering, repertoires with fewer than 30,000 or more than 120,000 public chains were excluded, along with about five repertoires with anomalous nucleotide sharing. Here the immuneACCESS table is served through TCRdb, limited to in-frame sequences with V and J called. Missing clones are a known gap in these copies; in checked studies unresolved V genes cover under half, and the rest lacks a known reason. The DNA gave D and trimming, while V, J and clone size come from that table. This sample holds tens of thousands of clones; 70% to 80% were observed only once. In total, the top ten clones hold around 6.3% of the sample.

The cohort comprised around 700 healthy bone marrow donors. At the time of sampling, all cohort members were nominally healthy, though unrecorded immune exposures were likely present. The donor was CMV seronegative and belonged to the group of around 350 seronegative cohort members. Each donor provided a peripheral blood sample, and peripheral blood mononuclear cells were used for TCR beta sequencing. Genomic DNA was extracted from the blood cell samples with the Qiagen DNeasy Blood Extraction Kit. This clone was seen a handful of times. It has no known antigen specificity. No qualities accompany the bases; no much larger clone lies one base away.

This sequence originates from a man aged 50 to 59 in good health and CMV-seronegative. Here the chain combines TRBV4-2 and TRBJ1-1; TRBD1 is perhaps the D gene, given 6 matching bases. The sample consisted of PBMCs. CDR3 protein: CASSQGPTGNTEAFF. The DNA reads TGTGCCAGCAGCCAAGGGCCGACAGGGAACACTGAAGCTTTCTTT.